This T cell receptor beta chain was obtained from a study of blood T cell repertoires in COVID-19. Study in general: Material from acute and convalescent COVID-19 was sourced from the United States, Italy and Spain.

Trimming took 0 bases from V and 11 from J, leaving 9 bases between them. Per the germline V gene, CDR1 is SGHKS and CDR2 is YYEKEE (reference sequence). The CDR3 consists of 11 residues. In the source study's methods: Nucleated cell counts were estimated from reference gene primer amplification. Repertoires were generated with immunoSEQ multiplex PCR, while TCRdb's copy carries only in-frame clones and drops some. The V and J calls and clone size are taken from that table; D and trimming were inferred from the DNA. This table holds about 350,000 clones, 89% found once. This clonotype originated in a woman aged 60-70 years with COVID-19, enrolled during active disease. Sequenced: peripheral blood. The chain combines TRBV5-5 with TRBJ2-7; D perhaps matches TRBD2 (6 bases). The DNA for the CDR3 is TGTGCCAGCAGCTTGGGCGGGGTCGAGTACTTC. Its translation: CASSLGGVEYF.